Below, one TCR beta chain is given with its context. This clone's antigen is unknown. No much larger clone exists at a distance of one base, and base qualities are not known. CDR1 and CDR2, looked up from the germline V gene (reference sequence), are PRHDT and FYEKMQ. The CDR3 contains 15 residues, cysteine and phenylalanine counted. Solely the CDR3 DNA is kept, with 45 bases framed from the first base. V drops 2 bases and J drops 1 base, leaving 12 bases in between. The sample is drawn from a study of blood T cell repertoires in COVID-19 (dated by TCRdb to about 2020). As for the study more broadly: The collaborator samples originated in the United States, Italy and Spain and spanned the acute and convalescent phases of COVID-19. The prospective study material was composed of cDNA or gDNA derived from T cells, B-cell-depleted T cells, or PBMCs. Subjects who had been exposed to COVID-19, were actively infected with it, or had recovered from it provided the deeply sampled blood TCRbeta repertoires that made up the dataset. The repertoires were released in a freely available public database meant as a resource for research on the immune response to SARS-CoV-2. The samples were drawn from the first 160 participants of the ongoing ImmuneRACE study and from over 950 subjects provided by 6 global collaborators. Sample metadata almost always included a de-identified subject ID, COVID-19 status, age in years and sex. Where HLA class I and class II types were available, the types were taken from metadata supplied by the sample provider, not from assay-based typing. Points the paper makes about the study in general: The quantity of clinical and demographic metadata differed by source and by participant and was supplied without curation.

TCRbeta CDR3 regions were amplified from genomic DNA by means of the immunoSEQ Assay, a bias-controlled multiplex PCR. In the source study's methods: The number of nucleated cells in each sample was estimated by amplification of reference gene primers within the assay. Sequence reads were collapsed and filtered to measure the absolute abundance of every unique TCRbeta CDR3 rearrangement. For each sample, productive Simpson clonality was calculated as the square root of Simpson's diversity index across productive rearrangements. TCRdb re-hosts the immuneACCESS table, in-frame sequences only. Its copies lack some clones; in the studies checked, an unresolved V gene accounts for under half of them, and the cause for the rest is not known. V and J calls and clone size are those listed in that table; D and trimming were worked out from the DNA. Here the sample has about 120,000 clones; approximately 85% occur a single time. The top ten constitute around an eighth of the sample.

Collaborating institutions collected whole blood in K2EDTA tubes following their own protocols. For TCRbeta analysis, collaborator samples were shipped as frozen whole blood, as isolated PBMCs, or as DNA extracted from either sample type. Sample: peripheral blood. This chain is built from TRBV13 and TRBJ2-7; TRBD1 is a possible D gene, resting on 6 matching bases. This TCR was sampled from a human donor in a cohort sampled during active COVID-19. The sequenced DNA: TGTGCCAGCAGCTTAATCAGGGGTACTTCCTACGAGCAGTACTTC. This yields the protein CASSLIRGTSYEQYF.